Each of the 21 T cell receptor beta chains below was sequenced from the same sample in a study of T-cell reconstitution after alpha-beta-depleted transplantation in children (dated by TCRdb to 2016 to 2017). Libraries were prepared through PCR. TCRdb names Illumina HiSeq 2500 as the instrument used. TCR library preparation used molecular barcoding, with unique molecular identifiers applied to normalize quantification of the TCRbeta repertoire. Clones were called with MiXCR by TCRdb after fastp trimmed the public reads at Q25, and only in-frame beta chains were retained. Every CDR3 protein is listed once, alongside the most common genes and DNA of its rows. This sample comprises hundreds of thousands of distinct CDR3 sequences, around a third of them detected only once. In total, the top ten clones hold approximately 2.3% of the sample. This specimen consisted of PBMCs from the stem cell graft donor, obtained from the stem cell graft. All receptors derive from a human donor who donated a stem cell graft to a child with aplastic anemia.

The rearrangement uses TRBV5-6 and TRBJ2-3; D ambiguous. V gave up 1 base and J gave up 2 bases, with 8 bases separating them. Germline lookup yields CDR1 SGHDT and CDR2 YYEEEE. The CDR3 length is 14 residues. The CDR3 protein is CASSLNGLTDTQYF. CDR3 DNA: TGTGCCAGCAGCTTGAACGGTCTCACAGATACGCAGTATTTT. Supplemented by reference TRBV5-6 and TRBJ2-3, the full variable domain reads DAGVTQSPTHLIKTRGQQVTLRCSPKSGHDTVSWYQQALGQGPQFIFQYYEEEERQRGNFPDRFSGHQFPNYSSELNVNALLLGDSALYLCASSLNGLTDTQYFGPGTRLTVL.

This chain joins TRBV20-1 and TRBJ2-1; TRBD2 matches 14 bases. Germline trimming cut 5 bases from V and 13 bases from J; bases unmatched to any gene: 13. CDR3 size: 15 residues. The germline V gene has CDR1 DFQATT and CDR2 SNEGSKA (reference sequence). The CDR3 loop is CSAGPTSGRAFYQFF. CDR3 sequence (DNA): TGCAGTGCTGGCCCGACTAGCGGGAGGGCCTTCTATCAGTTCTTC.

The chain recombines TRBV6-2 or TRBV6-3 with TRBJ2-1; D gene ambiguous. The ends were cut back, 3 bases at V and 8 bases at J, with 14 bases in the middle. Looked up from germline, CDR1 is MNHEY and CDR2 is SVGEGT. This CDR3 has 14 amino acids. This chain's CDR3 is CASSYRKGTYEQFF. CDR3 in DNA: TGTGCCAGCAGTTATCGGAAGGGTACCTATGAGCAGTTCTTC.

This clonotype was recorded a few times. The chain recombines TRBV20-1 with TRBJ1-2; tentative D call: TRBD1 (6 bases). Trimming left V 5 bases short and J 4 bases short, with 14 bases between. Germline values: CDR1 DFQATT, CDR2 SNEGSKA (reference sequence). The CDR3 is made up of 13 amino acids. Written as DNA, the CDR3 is TGCAGTGCTGCACCCGGGACACGCTATGGCTACACCTTC. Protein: CSAAPGTRYGYTF.

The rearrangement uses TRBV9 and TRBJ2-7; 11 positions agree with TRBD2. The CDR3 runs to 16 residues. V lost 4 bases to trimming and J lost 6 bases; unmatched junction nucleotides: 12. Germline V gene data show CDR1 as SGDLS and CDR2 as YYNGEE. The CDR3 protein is CASSSRTSGHPGEQYF. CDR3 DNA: TGTGCCAGCAGCTCGCGGACTAGCGGGCATCCCGGCGAGCAGTACTTC.

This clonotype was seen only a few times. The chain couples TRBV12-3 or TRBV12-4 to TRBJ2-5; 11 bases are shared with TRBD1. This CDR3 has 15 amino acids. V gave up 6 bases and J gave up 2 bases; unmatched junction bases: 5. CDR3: CASSNRDRGQETQYF. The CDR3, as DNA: TGTGCCAGCAGCAACCGGGACAGGGGGCAAGAGACCCAGTACTTC.

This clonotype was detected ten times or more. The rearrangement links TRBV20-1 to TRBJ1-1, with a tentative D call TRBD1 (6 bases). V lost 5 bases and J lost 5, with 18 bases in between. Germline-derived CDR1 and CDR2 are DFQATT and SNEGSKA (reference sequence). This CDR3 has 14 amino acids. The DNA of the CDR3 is TGCAGTGCTCCCAGGGGTGGGGGCAGGACTGAAGCTTTCTTT. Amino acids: CSAPRGGGRTEAFF.

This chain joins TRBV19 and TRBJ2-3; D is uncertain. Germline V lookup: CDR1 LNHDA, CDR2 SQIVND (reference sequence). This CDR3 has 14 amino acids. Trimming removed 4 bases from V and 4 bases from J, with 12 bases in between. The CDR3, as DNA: TGTGCCAGTAGTAGCCTCGGGTCCGCAGATACGCAGTATTTT. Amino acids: CASSSLGSADTQYF.

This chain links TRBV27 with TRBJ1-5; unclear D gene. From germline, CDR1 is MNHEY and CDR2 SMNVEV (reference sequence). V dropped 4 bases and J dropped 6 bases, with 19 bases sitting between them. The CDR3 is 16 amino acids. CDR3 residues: CASSSGQASRFQPQHF. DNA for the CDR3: TGTGCCAGCAGTTCAGGCCAGGCGAGTCGTTTTCAGCCCCAGCATTTT.

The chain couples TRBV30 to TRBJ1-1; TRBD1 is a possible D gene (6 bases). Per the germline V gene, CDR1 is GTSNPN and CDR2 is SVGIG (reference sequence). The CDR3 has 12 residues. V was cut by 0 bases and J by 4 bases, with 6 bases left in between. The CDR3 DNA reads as TGTGCCTGGAGTGTACAGGGCACTGAAGCTTTCTTT. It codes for CAWSVQGTEAFF.

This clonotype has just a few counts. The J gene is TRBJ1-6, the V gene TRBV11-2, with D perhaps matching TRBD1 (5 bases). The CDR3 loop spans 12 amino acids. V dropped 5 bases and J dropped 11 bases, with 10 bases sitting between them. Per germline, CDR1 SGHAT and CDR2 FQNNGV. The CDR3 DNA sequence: TGTGCCAGCAGCCCCGACAGTCCACCCCTCCACTTT. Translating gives CASSPDSPPLHF.

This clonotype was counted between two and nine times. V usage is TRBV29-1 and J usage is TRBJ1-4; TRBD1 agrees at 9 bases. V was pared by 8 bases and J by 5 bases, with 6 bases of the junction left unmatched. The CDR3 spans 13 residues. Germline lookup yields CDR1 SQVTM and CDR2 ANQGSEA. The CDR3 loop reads CSFTGTGNEKLFF. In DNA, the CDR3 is TGCAGCTTCACCGGGACAGGGAATGAAAAACTGTTTTTT.

The CDR3 nucleotides are TGTGCCAGCGCGAAAGAGGGGGGGCGCTACAATGAGCAGTTCTTC. This gives the protein CASAKEGGRYNEQFF. This sequence joins TRBV27 and TRBJ2-1, with D perhaps matching TRBD2 (7 bases). The CDR3 spans 15 residues. Germline CDR1 and CDR2: MNHEY and SMNVEV (reference sequence). V dropped 8 bases and J dropped 3 bases, with 17 bases sitting between them.

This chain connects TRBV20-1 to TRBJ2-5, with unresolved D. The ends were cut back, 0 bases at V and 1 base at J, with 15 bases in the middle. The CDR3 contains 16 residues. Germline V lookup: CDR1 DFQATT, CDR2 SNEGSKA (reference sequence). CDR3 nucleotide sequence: TGCAGTGCTAGAGATCCTTACAGAAAGGGCCAAGAGACCCAGTACTTC. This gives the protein CSARDPYRKGQETQYF.

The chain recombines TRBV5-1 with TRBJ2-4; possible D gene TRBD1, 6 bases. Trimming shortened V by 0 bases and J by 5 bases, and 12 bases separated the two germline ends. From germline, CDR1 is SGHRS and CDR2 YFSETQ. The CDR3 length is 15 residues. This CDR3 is CASSLDGRGQNIQYF. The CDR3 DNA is TGCGCCAGCAGCTTGGATGGCAGGGGACAAAACATTCAGTACTTC.

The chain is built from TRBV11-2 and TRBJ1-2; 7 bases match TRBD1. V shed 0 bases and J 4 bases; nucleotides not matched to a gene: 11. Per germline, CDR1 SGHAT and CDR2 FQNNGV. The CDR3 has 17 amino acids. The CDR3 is CASSLDPSSGQVYGYTF. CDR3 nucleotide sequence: TGTGCCAGCAGCTTAGACCCCTCTTCTGGACAGGTCTATGGCTACACCTTC.

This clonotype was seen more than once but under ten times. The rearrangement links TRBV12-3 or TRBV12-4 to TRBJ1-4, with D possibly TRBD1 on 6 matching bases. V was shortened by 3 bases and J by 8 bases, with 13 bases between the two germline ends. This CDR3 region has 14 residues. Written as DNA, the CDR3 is TGTGCCAGCAGTTTTTGGGACAACCGCGAAAAACTGTTTTTT. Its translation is CASSFWDNREKLFF.

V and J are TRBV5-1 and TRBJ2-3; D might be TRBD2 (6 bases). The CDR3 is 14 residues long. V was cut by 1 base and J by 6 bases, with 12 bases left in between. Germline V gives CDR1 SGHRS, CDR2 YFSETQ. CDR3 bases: TGCGCCAGCAGCTTGACCGGGACTGAGGATACGCAGTATTTT. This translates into CASSLTGTEDTQYF.

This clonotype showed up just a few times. The CDR3, as DNA: TGCAGTGTCGGCCAGGGCCAAAATGAGCAGTTCTTC. Its translation is CSVGQGQNEQFF. The chain employs TRBV20-1 and TRBJ2-1, with a possible D match to TRBD1 (5 bases). Germline V gene sequence: CDR1 DFQATT, CDR2 SNEGSKA (reference sequence). The V end lost 7 bases, the J end lost 7 bases, and 14 bases lay between the germline ends. The CDR3 is 12 amino acids.

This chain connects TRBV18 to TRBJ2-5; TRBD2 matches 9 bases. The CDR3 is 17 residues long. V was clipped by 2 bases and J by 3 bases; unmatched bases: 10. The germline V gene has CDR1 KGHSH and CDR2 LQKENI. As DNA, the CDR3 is TGTGCCAGCTCACCAGGAATTGAGCGGGAGGTTAAAGAGACCCAGTACTTC. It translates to CASSPGIEREVKETQYF.

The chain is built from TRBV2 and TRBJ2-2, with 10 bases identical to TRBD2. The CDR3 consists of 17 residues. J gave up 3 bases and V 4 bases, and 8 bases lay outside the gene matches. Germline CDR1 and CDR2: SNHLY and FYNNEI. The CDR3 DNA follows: TGTGCCAGCAGTGGGACGGGACTAGCGATAGACACCGGGGAGCTGTTTTTT. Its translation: CASSGTGLAIDTGELFF.